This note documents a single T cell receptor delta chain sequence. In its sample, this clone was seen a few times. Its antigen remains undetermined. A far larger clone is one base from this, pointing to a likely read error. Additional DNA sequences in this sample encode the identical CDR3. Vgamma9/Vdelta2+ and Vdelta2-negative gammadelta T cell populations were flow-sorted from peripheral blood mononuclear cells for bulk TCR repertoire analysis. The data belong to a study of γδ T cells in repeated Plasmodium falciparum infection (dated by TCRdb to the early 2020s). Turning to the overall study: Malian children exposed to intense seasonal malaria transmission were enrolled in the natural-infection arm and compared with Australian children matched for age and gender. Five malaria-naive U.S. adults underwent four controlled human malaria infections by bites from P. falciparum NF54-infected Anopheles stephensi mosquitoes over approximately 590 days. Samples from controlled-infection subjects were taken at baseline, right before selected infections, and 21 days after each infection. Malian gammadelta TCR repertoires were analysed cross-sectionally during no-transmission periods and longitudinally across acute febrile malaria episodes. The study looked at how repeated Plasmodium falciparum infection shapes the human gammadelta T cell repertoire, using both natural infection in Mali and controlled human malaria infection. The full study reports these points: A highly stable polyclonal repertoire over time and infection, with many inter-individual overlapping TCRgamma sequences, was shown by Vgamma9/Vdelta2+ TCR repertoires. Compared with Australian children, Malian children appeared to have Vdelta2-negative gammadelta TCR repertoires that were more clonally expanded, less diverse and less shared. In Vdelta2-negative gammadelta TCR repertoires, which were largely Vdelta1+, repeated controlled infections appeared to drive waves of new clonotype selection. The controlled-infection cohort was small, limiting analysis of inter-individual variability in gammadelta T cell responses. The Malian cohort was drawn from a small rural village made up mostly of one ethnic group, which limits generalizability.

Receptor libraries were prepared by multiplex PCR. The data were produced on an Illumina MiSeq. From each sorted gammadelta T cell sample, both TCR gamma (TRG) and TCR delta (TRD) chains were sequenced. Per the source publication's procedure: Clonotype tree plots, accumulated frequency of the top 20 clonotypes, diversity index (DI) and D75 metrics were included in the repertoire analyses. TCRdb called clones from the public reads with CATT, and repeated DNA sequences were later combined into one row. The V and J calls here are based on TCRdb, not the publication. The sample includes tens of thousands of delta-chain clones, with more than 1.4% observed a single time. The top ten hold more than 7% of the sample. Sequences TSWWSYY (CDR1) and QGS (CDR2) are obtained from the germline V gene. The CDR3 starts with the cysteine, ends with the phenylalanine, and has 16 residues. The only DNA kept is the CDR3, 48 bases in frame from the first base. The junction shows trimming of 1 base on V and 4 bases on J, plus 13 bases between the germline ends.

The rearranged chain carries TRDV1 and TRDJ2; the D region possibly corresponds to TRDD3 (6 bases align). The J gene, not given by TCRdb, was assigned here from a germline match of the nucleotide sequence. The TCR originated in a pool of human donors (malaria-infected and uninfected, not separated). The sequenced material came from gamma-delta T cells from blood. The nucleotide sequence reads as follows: TGTGCTCTTGGGGAACGACTGGGAGTCAAGACAGCACAACTCTTCTTT. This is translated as CALGERLGVKTAQLFF.